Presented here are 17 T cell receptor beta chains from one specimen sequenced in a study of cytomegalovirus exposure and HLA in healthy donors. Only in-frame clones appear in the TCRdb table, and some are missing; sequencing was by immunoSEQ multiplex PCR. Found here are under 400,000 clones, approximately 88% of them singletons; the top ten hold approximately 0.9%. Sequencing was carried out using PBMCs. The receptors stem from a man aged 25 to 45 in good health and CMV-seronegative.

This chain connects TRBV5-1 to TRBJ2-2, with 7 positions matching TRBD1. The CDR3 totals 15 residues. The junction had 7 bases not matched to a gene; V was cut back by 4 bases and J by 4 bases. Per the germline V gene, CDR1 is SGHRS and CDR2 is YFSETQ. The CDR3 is CASSRNWDSTGELFF. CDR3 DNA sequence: TGCGCCAGCAGCCGTAACTGGGACAGCACCGGGGAGCTGTTTTTT.

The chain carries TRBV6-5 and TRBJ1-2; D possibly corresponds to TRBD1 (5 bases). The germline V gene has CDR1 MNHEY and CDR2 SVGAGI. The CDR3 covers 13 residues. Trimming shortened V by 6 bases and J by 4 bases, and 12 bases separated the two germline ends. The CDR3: CASRPQGPYGYTF. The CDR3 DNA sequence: TGTGCCAGCAGACCCCAGGGTCCCTATGGCTACACCTTC.

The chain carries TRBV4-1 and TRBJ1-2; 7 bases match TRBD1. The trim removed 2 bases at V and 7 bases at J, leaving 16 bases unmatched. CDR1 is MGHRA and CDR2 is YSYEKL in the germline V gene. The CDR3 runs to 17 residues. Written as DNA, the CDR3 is TGCGCCAGCAGCCAATCTTGGGTGGAGGGGGCAGCCCGTGGCTACACCTTC. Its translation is CASSQSWVEGAARGYTF.

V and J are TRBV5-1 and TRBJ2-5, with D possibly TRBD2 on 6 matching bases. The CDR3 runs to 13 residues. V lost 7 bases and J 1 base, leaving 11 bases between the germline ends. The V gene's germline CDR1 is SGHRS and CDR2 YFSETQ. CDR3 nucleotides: TGCGCCAGCCGGGGGTCAGCCCAAGAGACCCAGTACTTC. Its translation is CASRGSAQETQYF.

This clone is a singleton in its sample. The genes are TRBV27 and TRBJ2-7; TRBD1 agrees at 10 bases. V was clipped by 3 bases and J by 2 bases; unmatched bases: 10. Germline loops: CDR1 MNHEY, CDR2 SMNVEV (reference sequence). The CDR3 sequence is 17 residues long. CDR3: CASSLNGGGTGAYEQYF. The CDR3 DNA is TGTGCCAGCAGTTTGAATGGAGGTGGGACAGGGGCCTACGAGCAGTACTTC.

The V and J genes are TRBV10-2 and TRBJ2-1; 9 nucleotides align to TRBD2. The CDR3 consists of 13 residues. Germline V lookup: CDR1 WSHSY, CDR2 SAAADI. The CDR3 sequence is CASDPAGGHEQFF. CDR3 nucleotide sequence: TGCGCAAGCGATCCAGCGGGGGGCCATGAGCAGTTCTTC.

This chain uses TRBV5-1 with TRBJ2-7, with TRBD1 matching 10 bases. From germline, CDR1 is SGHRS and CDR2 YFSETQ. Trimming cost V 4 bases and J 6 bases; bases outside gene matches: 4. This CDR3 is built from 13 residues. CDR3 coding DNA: TGCGCCAGCAGCGTTGGACAGGGGGGCGAGCAGTACTTC. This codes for CASSVGQGGEQYF.

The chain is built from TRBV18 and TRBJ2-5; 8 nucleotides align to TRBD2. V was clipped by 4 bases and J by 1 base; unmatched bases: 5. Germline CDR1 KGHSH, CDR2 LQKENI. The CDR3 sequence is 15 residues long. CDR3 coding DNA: TGTGCCAGCTCACTCGCGGGGGGCCGCCAAGAGACCCAGTACTTC. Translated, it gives CASSLAGGRQETQYF.

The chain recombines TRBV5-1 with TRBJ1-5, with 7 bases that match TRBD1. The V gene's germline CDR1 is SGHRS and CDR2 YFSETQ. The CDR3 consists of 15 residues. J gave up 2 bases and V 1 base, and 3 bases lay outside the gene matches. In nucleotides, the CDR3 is TGCGCCAGCAGCTTGTCAGGGGGTGGCAATCAGCCCCAGCATTTT. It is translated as CASSLSGGGNQPQHF.

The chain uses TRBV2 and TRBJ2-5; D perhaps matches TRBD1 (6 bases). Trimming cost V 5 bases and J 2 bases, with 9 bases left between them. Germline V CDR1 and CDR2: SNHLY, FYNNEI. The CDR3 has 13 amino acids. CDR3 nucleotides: TGTGCCAGCAGTATCGGACAGCAAGAGACCCAGTACTTC. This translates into CASSIGQQETQYF.

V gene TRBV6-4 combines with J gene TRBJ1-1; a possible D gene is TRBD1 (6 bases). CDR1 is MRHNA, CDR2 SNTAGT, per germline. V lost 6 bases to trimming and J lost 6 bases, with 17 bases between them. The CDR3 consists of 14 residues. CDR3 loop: CASSPLQGHAEAFF. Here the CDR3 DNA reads TGTGCCAGCAGCCCTCTACAGGGACATGCTGAAGCTTTCTTT.

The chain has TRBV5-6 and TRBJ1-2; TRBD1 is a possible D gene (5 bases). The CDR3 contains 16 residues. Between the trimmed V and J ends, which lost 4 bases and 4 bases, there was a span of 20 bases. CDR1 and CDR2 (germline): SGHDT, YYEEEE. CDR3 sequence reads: CASSAPNRGKGYGYTF. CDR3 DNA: TGTGCCAGCAGCGCACCTAATCGGGGGAAGGGCTATGGCTACACCTTC.

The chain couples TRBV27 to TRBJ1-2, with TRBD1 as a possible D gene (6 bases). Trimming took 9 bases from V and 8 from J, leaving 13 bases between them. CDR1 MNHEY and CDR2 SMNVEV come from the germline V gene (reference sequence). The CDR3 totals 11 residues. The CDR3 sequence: CARVWGRGYTF. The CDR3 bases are TGTGCCAGGGTGTGGGGGCGCGGCTACACCTTC.

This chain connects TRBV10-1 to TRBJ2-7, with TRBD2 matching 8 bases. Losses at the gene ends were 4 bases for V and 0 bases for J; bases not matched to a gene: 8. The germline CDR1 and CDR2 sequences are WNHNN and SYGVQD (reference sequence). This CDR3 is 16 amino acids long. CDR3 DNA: TGCGCCAGCAGTGCCACTGGAAGCGGGGGCTCCTACGAGCAGTACTTC. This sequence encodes CASSATGSGGSYEQYF.

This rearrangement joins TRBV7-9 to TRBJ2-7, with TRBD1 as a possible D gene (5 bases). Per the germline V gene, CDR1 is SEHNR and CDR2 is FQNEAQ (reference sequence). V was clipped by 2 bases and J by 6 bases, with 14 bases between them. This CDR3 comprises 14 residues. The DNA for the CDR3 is TGTGCCAGCAGCTTAATGGGCAGGGATTTCGAGCAGTACTTC. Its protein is CASSLMGRDFEQYF. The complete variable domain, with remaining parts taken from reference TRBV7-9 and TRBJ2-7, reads DTGVSQNPRHKITKRGQNVTFRCDPISEHNRLYWYRQTLGQGPEFLTYFQNEAQLEKSRLLSDRFSAERPKGSFSTLEIQRTEQGDSAMYLCASSLMGRDFEQYFGPGTRLTVT.

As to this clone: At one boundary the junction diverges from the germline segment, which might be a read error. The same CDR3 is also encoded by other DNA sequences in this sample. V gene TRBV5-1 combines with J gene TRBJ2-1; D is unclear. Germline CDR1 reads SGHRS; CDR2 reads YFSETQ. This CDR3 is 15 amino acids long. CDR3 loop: CASSLAVSSYNEQFF. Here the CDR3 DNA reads TGCGCCAGCAGTTTGGCGGTAAGCTCCTACAATGAGCAGTTCTTC.

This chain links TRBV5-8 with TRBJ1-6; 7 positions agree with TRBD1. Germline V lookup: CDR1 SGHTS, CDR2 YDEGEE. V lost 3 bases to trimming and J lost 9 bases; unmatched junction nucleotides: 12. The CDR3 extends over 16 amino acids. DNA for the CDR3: TGTGCCAGCAGCTGGGAGACAGGGTCGGTGGGTTCACCCCTCCACTTT. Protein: CASSWETGSVGSPLHF.